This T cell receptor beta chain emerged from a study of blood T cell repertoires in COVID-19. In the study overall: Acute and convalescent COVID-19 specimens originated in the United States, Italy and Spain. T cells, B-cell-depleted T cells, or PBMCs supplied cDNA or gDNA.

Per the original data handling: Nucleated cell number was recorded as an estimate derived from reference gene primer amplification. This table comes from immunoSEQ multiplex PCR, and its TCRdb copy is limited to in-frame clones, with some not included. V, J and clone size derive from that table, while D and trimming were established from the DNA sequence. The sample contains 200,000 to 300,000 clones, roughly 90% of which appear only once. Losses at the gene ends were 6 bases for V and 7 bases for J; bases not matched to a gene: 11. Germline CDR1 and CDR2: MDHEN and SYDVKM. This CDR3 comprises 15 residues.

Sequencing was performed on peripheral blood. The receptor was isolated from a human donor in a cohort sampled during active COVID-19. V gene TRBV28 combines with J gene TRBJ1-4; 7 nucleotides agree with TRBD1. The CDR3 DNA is TGTGCCAGCAGCCACAGACAGGGAGAAAGTGAAAAACTGTTTTTT. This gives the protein CASSHRQGESEKLFF. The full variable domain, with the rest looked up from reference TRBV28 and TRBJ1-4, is DVKVTQSSRYLVKRTGEKVFLECVQDMDHENMFWYRQDPGLGLRLIYFSYDVKMKEKGDIPEGYSVSREKKERFSLILESASTNQTSMYLCASSHRQGESEKLFFGSGTQLSVL.